This T cell receptor beta chain was found in a study of OX40 agonist ivuxolimab in advanced cancers. Some clones are missing from TCRdb's copy, which holds only in-frame ones; the method was immunoSEQ multiplex PCR. The table lists tens of thousands of clones, around nine tenths of them singletons, with about 0.45% in the top ten. Blood draws occurred at baseline, cycle 4 day 1, and cycle 7 day 1. Germline V gene lookup returns CDR1 SGHAT and CDR2 FQNNGV. V lost 1 base, J lost 7 bases, and 16 bases lay in between. This CDR3 contains 15 residues. This clonotype originated in an adult with an advanced solid tumor such as melanoma, head and neck, liver or kidney cancer. The rearrangement links TRBV11-2 to TRBJ1-1; D is unresolved. Sequenced here: CD4+ or CD8+ T cells sorted from blood, sampled in a trial of the OX40 agonist ivuxolimab. The CDR3 nucleotides are TGTGCCAGCAGCTTAGTCCCAAGTCTTCTCCTTGAAGCTTTCTTT. It specifies CASSLVPSLLLEAFF.